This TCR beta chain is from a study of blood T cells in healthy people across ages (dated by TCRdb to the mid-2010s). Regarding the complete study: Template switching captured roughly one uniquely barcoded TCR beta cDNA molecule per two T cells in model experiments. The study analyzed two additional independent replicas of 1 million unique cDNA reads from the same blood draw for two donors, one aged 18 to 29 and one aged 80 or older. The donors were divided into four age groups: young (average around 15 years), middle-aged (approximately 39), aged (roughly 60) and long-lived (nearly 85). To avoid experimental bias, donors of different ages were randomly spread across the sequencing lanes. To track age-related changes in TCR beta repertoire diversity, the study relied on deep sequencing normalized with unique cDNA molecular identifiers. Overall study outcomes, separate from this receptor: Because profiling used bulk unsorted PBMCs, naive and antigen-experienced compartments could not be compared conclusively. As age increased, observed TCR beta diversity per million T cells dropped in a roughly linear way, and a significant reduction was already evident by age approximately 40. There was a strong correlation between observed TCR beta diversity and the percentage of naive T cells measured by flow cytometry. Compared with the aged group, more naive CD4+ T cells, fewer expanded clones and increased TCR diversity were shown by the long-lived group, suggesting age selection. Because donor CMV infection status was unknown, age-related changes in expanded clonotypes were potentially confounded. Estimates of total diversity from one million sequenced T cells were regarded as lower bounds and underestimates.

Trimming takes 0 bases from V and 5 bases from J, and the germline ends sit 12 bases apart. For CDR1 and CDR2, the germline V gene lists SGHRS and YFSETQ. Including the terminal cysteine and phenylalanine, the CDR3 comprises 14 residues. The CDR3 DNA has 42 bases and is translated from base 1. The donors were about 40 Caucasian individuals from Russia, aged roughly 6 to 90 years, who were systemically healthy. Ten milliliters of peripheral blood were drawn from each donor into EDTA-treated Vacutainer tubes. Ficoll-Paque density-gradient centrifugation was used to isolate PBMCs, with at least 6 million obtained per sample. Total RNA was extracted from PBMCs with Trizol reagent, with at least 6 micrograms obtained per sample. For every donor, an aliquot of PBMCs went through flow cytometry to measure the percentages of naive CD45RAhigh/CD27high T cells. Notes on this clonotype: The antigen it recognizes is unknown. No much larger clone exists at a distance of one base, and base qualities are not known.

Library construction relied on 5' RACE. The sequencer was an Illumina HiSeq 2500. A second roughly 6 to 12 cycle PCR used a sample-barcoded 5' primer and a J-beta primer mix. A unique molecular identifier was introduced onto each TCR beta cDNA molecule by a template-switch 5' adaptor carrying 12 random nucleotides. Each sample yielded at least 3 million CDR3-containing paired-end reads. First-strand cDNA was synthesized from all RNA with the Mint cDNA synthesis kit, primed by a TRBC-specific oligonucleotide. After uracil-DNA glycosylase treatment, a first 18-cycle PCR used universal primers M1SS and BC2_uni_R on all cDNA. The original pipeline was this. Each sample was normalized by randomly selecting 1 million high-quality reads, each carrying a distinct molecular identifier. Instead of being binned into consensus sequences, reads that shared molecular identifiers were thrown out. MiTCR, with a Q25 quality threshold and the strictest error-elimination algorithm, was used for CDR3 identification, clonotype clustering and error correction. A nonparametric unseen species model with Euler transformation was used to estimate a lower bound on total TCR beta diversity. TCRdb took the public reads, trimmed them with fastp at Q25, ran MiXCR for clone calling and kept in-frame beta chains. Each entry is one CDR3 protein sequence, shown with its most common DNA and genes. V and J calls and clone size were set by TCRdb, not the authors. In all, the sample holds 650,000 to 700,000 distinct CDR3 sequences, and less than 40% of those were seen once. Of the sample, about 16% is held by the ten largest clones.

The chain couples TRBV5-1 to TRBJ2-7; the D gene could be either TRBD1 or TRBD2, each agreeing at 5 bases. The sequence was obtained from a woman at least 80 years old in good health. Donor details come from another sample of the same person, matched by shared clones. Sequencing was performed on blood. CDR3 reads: CASSLVLGDHEQYF. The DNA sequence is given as TGCGCCAGCAGCTTGGTCTTGGGGGACCACGAGCAGTACTTC.